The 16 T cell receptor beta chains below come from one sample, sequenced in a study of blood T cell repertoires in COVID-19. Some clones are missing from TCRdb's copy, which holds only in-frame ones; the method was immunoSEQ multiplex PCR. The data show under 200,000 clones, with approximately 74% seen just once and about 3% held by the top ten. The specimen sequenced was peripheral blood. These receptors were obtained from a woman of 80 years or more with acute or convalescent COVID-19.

CDR3 coding DNA: TGCGCCAGCAGCTTTGACAGGCCAGTCAGCGAGCAGTACTTC. It yields the protein CASSFDRPVSEQYF. The V call is TRBV5-1, the J call TRBJ2-7, with D tentatively TRBD1 (6 bases). From germline, CDR1 is SGHRS and CDR2 YFSETQ. This CDR3 is built from 14 residues. V lost 2 bases and J 6 bases, leaving 15 bases between the germline ends.

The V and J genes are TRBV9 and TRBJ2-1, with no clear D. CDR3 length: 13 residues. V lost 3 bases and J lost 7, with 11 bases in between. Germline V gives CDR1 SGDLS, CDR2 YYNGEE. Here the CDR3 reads CASSGHPWNEQFF. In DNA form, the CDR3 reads TGTGCCAGCAGCGGACACCCTTGGAATGAGCAGTTCTTC.

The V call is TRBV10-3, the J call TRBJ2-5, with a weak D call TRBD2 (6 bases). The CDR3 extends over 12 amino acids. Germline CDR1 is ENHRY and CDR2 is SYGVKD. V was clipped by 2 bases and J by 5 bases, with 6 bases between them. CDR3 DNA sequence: TGTGCCATCAGTGAGGGGGGGGAGACCCAGTACTTC. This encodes CAISEGGETQYF.

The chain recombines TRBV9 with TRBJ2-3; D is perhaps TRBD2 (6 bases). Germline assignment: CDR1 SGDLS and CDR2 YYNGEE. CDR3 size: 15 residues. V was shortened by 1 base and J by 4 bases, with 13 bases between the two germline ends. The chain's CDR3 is CASSVSGSWADTQYF. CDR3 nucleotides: TGTGCCAGCAGCGTATCCGGGAGTTGGGCAGATACGCAGTATTTT. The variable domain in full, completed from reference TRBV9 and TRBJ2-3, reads DSGVTQTPKHLITATGQRVTLRCSPRSGDLSVYWYQQSLDQGLQFLIQYYNGEERAKGNILERFSAQQFPDLHSELNLSSLELGDSALYFCASSVSGSWADTQYFGPGTRLTVL.

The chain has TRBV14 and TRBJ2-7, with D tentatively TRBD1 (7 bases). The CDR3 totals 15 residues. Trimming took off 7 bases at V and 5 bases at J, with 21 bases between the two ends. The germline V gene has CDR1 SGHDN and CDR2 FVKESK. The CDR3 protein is CASIKEGRGEHEQYF. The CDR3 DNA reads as TGTGCCAGCATCAAAGAGGGCAGGGGGGAGCACGAGCAGTACTTC.

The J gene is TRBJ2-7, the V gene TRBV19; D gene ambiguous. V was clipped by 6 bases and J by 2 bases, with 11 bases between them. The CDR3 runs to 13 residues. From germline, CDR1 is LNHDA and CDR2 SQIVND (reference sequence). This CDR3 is CASRAGGTYEQYF. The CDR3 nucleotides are TGTGCCAGTAGGGCCGGCGGTACCTACGAGCAGTACTTC. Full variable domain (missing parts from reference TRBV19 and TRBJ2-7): DGGITQSPKYLFRKEGQNVTLSCEQNLNHDAMYWYRQDPGQGLRLIYYSQIVNDFQKGDIAEGYSVSREKKESFPLTVTSAQKNPTAFYLCASRAGGTYEQYFGPGTRLTVT.

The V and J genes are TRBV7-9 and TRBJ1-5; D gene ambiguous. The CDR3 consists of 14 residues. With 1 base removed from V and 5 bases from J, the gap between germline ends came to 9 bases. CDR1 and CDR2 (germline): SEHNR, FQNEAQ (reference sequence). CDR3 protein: CASSLGAGYQPQHF. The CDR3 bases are TGTGCCAGCAGCTTAGGAGCGGGTTATCAGCCCCAGCATTTT.

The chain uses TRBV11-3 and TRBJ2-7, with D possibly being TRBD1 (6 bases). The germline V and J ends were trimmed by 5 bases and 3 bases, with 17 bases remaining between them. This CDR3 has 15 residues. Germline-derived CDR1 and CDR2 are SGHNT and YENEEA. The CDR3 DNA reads TGTGCCAGCAGCGTCTCAGGGGCCTGGGACTACGAGCAGTACTTC. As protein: CASSVSGAWDYEQYF. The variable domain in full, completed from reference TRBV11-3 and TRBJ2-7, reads EAGVVQSPRYKIIEKKQPVAFWCNPISGHNTLYWYLQNLGQGPELLIRYENEEAVDDSQLPKDRFSAERLKGVDSTLKIQPAELGDSAVYLCASSVSGAWDYEQYFGPGTRLTVT.

CDR3 loop: CASSPDRGRNEQYF. The CDR3 nucleotides are TGTGCCAGCAGTCCCGACAGGGGGCGTAACGAGCAGTACTTC. The genes are TRBV6-5 and TRBJ2-7; 10 bases line up with TRBD1. The CDR3 totals 14 residues. The trim removed 5 bases at V and 5 bases at J, leaving 6 bases unmatched. Looked up from germline, CDR1 is MNHEY and CDR2 is SVGAGI.

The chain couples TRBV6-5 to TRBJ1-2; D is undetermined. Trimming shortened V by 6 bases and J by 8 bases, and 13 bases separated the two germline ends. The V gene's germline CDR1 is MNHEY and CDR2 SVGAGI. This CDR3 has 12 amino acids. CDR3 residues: CASRRTNEGYTF. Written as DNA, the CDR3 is TGTGCCAGCAGAAGGACTAACGAGGGCTACACCTTC.

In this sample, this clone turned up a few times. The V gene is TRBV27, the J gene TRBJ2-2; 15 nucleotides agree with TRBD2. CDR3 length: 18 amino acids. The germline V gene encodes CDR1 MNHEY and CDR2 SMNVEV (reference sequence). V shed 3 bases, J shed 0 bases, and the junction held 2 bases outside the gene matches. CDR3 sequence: CASSLGLAGGTNTGELFF. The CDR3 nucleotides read TGTGCCAGCAGTTTGGGACTAGCGGGGGGAACGAACACCGGGGAGCTGTTTTTT.

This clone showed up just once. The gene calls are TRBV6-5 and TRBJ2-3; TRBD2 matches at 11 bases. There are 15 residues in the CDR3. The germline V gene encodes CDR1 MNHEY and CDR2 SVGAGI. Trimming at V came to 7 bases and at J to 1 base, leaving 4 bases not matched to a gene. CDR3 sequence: CASNEGLAGTDTQYF. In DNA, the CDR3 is TGTGCCAGCAACGAGGGACTAGCGGGCACAGATACGCAGTATTTT.

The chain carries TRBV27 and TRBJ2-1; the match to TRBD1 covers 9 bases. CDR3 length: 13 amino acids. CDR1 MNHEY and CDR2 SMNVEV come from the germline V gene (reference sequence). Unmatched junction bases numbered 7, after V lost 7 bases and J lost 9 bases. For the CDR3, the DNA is TGTGCCAGCAAGGTTACAGGGGGCGGTGAGCAGTTCTTC. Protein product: CASKVTGGGEQFF.

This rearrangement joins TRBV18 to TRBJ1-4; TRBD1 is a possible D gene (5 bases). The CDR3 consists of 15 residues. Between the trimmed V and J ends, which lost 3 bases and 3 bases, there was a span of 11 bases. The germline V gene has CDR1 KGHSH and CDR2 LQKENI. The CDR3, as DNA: TGTGCCAGCTCACCGCCCACACAGGCTAATGAAAAACTGTTTTTT. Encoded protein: CASSPPTQANEKLFF.

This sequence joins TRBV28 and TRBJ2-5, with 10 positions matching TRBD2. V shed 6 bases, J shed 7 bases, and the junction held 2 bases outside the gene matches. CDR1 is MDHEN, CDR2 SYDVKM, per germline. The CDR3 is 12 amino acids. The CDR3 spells CASRRTSGTQYF. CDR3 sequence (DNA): TGTGCCAGCAGAAGGACTAGCGGGACCCAGTACTTC.

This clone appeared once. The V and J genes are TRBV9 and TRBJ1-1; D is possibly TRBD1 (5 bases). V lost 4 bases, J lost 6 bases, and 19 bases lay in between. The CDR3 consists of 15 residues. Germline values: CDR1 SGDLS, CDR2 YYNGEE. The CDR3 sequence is CASSPERGGRPEAFF. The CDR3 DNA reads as TGTGCCAGCAGCCCCGAACGGGGCGGGAGGCCTGAAGCTTTCTTT.